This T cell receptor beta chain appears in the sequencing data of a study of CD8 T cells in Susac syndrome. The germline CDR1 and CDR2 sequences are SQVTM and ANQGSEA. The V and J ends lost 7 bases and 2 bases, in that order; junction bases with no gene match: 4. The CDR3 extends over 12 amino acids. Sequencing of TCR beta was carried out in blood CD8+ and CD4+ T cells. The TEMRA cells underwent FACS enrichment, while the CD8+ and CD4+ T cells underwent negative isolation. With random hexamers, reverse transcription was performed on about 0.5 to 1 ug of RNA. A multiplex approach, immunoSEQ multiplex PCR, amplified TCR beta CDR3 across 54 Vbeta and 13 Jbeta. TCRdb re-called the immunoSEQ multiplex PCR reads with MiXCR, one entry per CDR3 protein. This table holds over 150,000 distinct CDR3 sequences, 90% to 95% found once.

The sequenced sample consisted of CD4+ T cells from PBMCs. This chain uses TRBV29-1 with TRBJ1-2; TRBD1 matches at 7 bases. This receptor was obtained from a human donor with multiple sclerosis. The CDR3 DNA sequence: TGCAGCGCCGGGACAGACAACTATGGCTACACCTTC. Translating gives CSAGTDNYGYTF. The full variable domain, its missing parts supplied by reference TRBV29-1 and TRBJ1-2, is SAVISQKPSRDICQRGTSLTIQCQVDSQVTMMFWYRQQPGQSLTLIATANQGSEATYESGFVIDKFPISRPNLTFSTLTVSNMSPEDSSIYLCSAGTDNYGYTFGSGTRLTVV.